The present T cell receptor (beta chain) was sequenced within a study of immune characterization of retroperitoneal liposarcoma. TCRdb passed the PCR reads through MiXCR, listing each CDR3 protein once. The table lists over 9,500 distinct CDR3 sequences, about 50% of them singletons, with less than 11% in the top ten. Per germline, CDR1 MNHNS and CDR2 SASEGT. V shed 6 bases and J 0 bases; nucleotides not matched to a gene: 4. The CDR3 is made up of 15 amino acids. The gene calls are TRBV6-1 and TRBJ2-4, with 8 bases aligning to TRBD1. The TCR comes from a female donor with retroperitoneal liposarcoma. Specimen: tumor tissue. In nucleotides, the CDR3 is TGTGCCAGCAGGGACAGGGCTTCAGCCAAAAACATTCAGTACTTC. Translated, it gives CASRDRASAKNIQYF.